This T cell receptor (beta chain) was observed in a study of T cell changes during pregnancy in multiple sclerosis. Data came from immunoSEQ multiplex PCR; TCRdb stores just in-frame clones and leaves some out. The sample lists tens of thousands of clones; approximately 95% were seen once. The V and J ends lost 2 bases and 8 bases, in that order; junction bases with no gene match: 20. This CDR3 is built from 19 residues. Germline CDR1 reads MDHEN; CDR2 reads SYDVKM. The input for sequencing was peripheral blood, taken in the first trimester of pregnancy. The chain combines TRBV28 with TRBJ2-1; TRBD2 matches at 8 bases. This clonotype was sampled from a female donor with multiple sclerosis, enrolled in a pregnancy study. CDR3 sequence (DNA): TGTGCCAGCAGTTTAATGATAAAGCGGGGGCTTCCAATCGGGGATGAGCAGTTCTTC. Its protein product is CASSLMIKRGLPIGDEQFF.